One and the same sample provided the 24 T cell receptor beta chains below, sequenced in a study of T cell responses to AZD1222 COVID-19 vaccine. Method: immunoSEQ multiplex PCR; TCRdb's copy keeps in-frame clones and lacks some. The sample records tens of thousands of clones, roughly 90% being singletons. Sequencing was performed on peripheral blood, taken 28 days after the second AZD1222 dose. The origin of the receptors is an adult who received the AZD1222 COVID-19 vaccine.

The chain links TRBV28 to TRBJ1-1; TRBD1 matches at 7 bases. J gave up 1 base and V 6 bases, and 11 bases lay outside the gene matches. The CDR3 is 16 residues long. The germline CDR1 and CDR2 sequences are MDHEN and SYDVKM. The CDR3 protein is CASSSKVGTANTEAFF. The CDR3 nucleotides read TGTGCCAGCAGCTCAAAGGTCGGGACAGCGAACACTGAAGCTTTCTTT.

Comment on this clone: The sample holds other DNA sequences that translate to the same CDR3. The chain carries TRBV9 and TRBJ2-7, with 7 nucleotides matching TRBD2. This CDR3 is 14 amino acids long. V lost 2 bases and J lost 1; bases outside the gene matches: 3. Germline V CDR1 and CDR2: SGDLS, YYNGEE. CDR3 sequence: CASSVSSGSYEQYF. For the CDR3, the DNA is TGTGCCAGCAGCGTCTCTAGCGGTTCCTACGAGCAGTACTTC. Combining the CDR3 with reference TRBV9 and TRBJ2-7 gives the whole variable domain DSGVTQTPKHLITATGQRVTLRCSPRSGDLSVYWYQQSLDQGLQFLIQYYNGEERAKGNILERFSAQQFPDLHSELNLSSLELGDSALYFCASSVSSGSYEQYFGPGTRLTVT.

This clone was counted only a few times. This sequence joins TRBV19 and TRBJ2-7; the match to TRBD1 covers 7 bases. This CDR3 is 13 amino acids long. CDR1 and CDR2 (germline): LNHDA, SQIVND (reference sequence). V gave up 6 bases and J gave up 6 bases; unmatched junction bases: 8. The CDR3 bases are TGTGCCAGTAGAAATGACAGGGTCGGCGAGCAGTACTTC. Translating it yields CASRNDRVGEQYF.

The genes are TRBV28 and TRBJ1-5; D remains ambiguous. The CDR3 consists of 12 residues. Germline V gene sequence: CDR1 MDHEN, CDR2 SYDVKM. V lost 7 bases, J lost 7 bases, and 11 bases lay in between. DNA of the CDR3: TGTGCCAGCAACGTCCCGGCACAGCCCCAGCATTTT. Translation gives CASNVPAQPQHF.

This chain joins TRBV24-1 and TRBJ1-5; D possibly corresponds to TRBD1 (5 bases). V lost 9 bases and J 4 bases, leaving 12 bases between the germline ends. CDR3 length: 13 amino acids. CDR1 is KGHDR and CDR2 is SFDVKD in the germline V gene. CDR3 sequence: CATGGGRNQPQHF. The CDR3, as DNA: TGTGCCACCGGGGGGGGAAGGAATCAGCCCCAGCATTTT.

In this sample, this clone turned up once. CDR3: CASSVDSGRASEQFF. In DNA form, the CDR3 reads TGTGCCAGCAGCGTAGATAGCGGGAGGGCCTCTGAGCAGTTCTTC. The chain is built from TRBV9 and TRBJ2-1; 11 bases map to TRBD2. Germline CDR1 reads SGDLS; CDR2 reads YYNGEE. The length of the CDR3 is 15 residues. Trimming took 0 bases from V and 9 from J; bases not matched to a gene: 5.

In DNA form, the CDR3 reads TGCGCCAGCAGTCCGGTGCAGGGTGGTTCTGGAAACACCATATATTTT. Translation: CASSPVQGGSGNTIYF. This chain joins TRBV5-1 and TRBJ1-3; the D gene is possibly TRBD1 (5 bases). Germline assignment: CDR1 SGHRS and CDR2 YFSETQ. The V and J ends lost 5 bases and 1 base respectively, with 16 bases between them. The CDR3 is 16 residues long.

The chain uses TRBV5-4 and TRBJ2-1; no definite D call. CDR3 length: 11 amino acids. The germline V and J ends were trimmed by 4 bases and 9 bases, with 8 bases remaining between them. The germline V gene encodes CDR1 SGHNT and CDR2 YYREEE (reference sequence). CDR3 residues: CASSPVLEQFF. CDR3 in DNA: TGTGCCAGCAGCCCAGTTCTTGAGCAGTTCTTC.

The chain recombines TRBV10-2 with TRBJ2-7; D might be TRBD2 (6 bases). CDR3 length equals 16 residues. Germline V CDR1 and CDR2: WSHSY, SAAADI. V dropped 5 bases and J dropped 2 bases, with 19 bases sitting between them. The CDR3, as DNA: TGCGCCAGCAGTCGGGGATCGGGGGACCTCGCCTACGAGCAGTACTTC. Amino acids: CASSRGSGDLAYEQYF.

The chain recombines TRBV18 with TRBJ1-5; D is undetermined. Germline V gene sequence: CDR1 KGHSH, CDR2 LQKENI. CDR3 length: 16 amino acids. Trimming removed 6 bases at V and 0 bases at J, with 15 bases between. The CDR3, as DNA: TGTGCCAGCTCGACTGGGTCTACGGATAGCAATCAGCCCCAGCATTTT. Protein: CASSTGSTDSNQPQHF.

The chain combines TRBV5-1 with TRBJ1-6; no definite D call. V lost 0 bases and J lost 1, with 17 bases in between. Germline CDR1 is SGHRS and CDR2 is YFSETQ. The CDR3 is 19 amino acids. As DNA, the CDR3 is TGCGCCAGCAGCTTGGGTTCCGGTGGGGTGGAATCCTATAATTCACCCCTCCACTTT. Translation: CASSLGSGGVESYNSPLHF.

This clone showed up just once. The rearrangement links TRBV5-1 to TRBJ1-1; 7 bases are a match to TRBD1. The CDR3 length is 20 residues. The V segment lost 0 bases and the J segment 1 base; nucleotides outside the gene matches: 18. In germline, CDR1 is SGHRS, CDR2 YFSETQ. The CDR3 reads CASSLGDSTGAYPQNTEAFF. Written as DNA, the CDR3 is TGCGCCAGCAGCTTGGGGGATTCAACAGGGGCCTATCCTCAGAACACTGAAGCTTTCTTT.

This rearrangement joins TRBV3-1 (or the pseudogene TRBV3-2) to TRBJ1-2; D is uncertain. CDR3 size: 14 residues. V lost 1 base and J 2 bases, leaving 8 bases between the germline ends. Germline values: CDR1 LGHDT, CDR2 YNNKEL (reference sequence). CDR3 protein: CASSQVGENYGYTF. CDR3 nucleotides: TGTGCCAGCAGCCAAGTTGGGGAGAACTATGGCTACACCTTC.

The gene calls are TRBV21-1 and TRBJ1-2; the D segment call TRBD1 is taken from the table without a DNA check. TRBV21-1 is a documented pseudogene. CDR3 length: 15 amino acids. The CDR3: CASSGTDRGLSGYTF. CDR3 sequence (DNA): TGTGCCAGCAGCGGGACGGACAGGGGGCTAAGTGGCTACACCTTC.

This clone was seen a handful of times. The J gene is TRBJ1-4, the V gene TRBV27; 8 positions match TRBD1. From germline, CDR1 is MNHEY and CDR2 SMNVEV (reference sequence). This CDR3 region has 15 residues. V lost 6 bases and J lost 5; bases outside the gene matches: 8. CDR3 in DNA: TGTGCCAGCAGCCTACCTCGACAGGGGAATGAAAAACTGTTTTTT. Translation: CASSLPRQGNEKLFF. The entire variable domain, with the rest obtained from reference TRBV27 and TRBJ1-4, is as follows: EAQVTQNPRYLITVTGKKLTVTCSQNMNHEYMSWYRQDPGLGLRQIYYSMNVEVTDKGDVPEGYKVSRKEKRNFPLILESPSPNQTSLYFCASSLPRQGNEKLFFGSGTQLSVL.

Written as DNA, the CDR3 is TGTGCCAGCAGTGACCCCGACCTTGGACTAGCGGGAACCACAGATACGCAGTATTTT. The encoded protein is CASSDPDLGLAGTTDTQYF. The rearrangement joins TRBV6-4 to TRBJ2-3; 12 bases line up with TRBD2. V gave up 2 bases and J gave up 2 bases; unmatched junction bases: 11. CDR1 is MRHNA and CDR2 is SNTAGT in the germline V gene. The CDR3 is 19 amino acids.

The chain has TRBV4-2 and TRBJ2-7, with D uncertain. Between the trimmed V and J ends, which lost 4 bases and 2 bases, there was a span of 12 bases. Germline V gives CDR1 LGHNA, CDR2 YNFKEQ. This CDR3 is 14 amino acids long. Written as DNA, the CDR3 is TGTGCCAGCAGCCGGACGGAGTACGCCTACGAGCAGTACTTC. It is translated as CASSRTEYAYEQYF.

This clone was observed a handful of times. CDR3 sequence: CASRKTGGNSYEQYF. In nucleotides, the CDR3 is TGTGCCAGTAGAAAAACGGGGGGTAATTCCTACGAGCAGTACTTC. The rearrangement joins TRBV19 to TRBJ2-7, with 7 nucleotides matching TRBD2. Germline assignment: CDR1 LNHDA and CDR2 SQIVND (reference sequence). The CDR3 extends over 15 amino acids. V lost 6 bases and J lost 1; bases outside the gene matches: 9.

This chain uses TRBV3-1 (or the pseudogene TRBV3-2) with TRBJ2-5; D uncertain. Germline values: CDR1 LGHDT, CDR2 YNNKEL (reference sequence). Trimming took 4 bases from V and 2 from J, leaving 8 bases between them. This CDR3 is 13 amino acids long. CDR3 residues: CASSPPGQETQYF. CDR3 sequence (DNA): TGTGCCAGCAGCCCCCCCGGGCAAGAGACCCAGTACTTC.

This rearrangement joins TRBV6-5 to TRBJ2-1; the match to TRBD2 covers 9 bases. The V segment lost 11 bases and the J segment 6 bases; nucleotides outside the gene matches: 11. CDR1 and CDR2 from the germline V gene are MNHEY and SVGAGI. CDR3 length: 14 amino acids. The CDR3 loop reads CAASAAGGTNEQFF. CDR3 DNA: TGTGCCGCGTCTGCGGCGGGAGGGACCAATGAGCAGTTCTTC.

This chain connects TRBV13 to TRBJ2-3, with D perhaps matching TRBD1 (8 bases). The germline V gene encodes CDR1 PRHDT and CDR2 FYEKMQ (reference sequence). V dropped 1 base and J dropped 6 bases, with 23 bases sitting between them. CDR3 length: 18 amino acids. CDR3 in amino acids: CASSLDPRQGTNYDTQYF. CDR3 in DNA: TGTGCCAGCAGCTTAGACCCCAGACAGGGGACTAACTACGATACGCAGTATTTT.

This clone has only one observation. V usage is TRBV19 and J usage is TRBJ2-1, with TRBD2 matching 9 bases. This CDR3 has 16 residues. Germline loops: CDR1 LNHDA, CDR2 SQIVND (reference sequence). Unmatched junction bases numbered 8, after V lost 0 bases and J lost 8 bases. For the CDR3, the DNA is TGTGCCAGTAGTATAGAGGGAGCGGGGGGATCCTATGAGCAGTTCTTC. It translates to CASSIEGAGGSYEQFF.

The chain couples TRBV6-1 to TRBJ2-1; 9 bases agree with TRBD2. This CDR3 comprises 15 residues. Looked up from germline, CDR1 is MNHNS and CDR2 is SASEGT. V dropped 2 bases and J dropped 4; count of bases not matched to a gene: 3. The CDR3 protein is CASSEQREVYNEQFF. Written as DNA, the CDR3 is TGTGCCAGCAGTGAACAGCGGGAGGTGTACAATGAGCAGTTCTTC.

This chain uses TRBV28 with TRBJ2-7; a possible D gene is TRBD2 (5 bases). Germline CDR1 MDHEN, CDR2 SYDVKM. The V end lost 4 bases, the J end lost 0 bases, and 10 bases lay between the germline ends. The CDR3 spans 14 residues. DNA of the CDR3: TGTGCCAGCAGTTCTCCGGAGGCCTCCTACGAGCAGTACTTC. Protein: CASSSPEASYEQYF.